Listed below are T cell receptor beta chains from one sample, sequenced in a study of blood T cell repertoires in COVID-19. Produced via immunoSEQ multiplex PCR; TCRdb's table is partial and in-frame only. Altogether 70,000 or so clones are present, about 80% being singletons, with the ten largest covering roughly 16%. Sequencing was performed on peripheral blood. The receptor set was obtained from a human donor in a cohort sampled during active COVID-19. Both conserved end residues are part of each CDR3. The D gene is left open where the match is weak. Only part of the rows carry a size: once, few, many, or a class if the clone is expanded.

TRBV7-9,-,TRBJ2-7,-,TGTGCCAGCAGCTTAGGTTCTGTGTTCCACGAGCAGTACTTC,CASSLGSVFHEQYF
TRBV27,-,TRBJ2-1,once,TGTGCCAGTGCAAGAGAAAGGGGTTACAATGAGCAGTTCTTC,CASARERGYNEQFF
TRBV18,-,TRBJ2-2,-,TGTGCCAGCTCACCGGGGGGATCCACCGGGGAGCTGTTTTTT,CASSPGGSTGELFF
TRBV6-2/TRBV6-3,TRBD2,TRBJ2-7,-,TGTGCCAGCAGTCTAGCGGGACCCTCCTACGAGCAGTACTTC,CASSLAGPSYEQYF
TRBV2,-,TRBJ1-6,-,TGTGCCAGCACTGACTTGGACATATCGGGACCCCTCCACTTT,CASTDLDISGPLHF
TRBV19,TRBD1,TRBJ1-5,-,TGTGCCACCCAGGGGGGCGTGACGGGACAGCCCCAGCATTTT,CATQGGVTGQPQHF
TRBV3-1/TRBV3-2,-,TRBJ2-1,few,TGTGCCAGCACCTCCCGCCGCGGCGAGCAGTTCTTC,CASTSRRGEQFF
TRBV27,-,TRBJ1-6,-,TGTGCCAGCAGTTTAAGTACGCAGGGAAGTTTTTCACCCCTCCACTTT,CASSLSTQGSFSPLHF
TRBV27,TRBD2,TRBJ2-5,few,TGTGCCAGCACCGGGCTAGCGGGAGGTATCGAGACCCAGTACTTC,CASTGLAGGIETQYF
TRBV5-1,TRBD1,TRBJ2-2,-,TGCGCCAGCAGCCAGGGACAGGCGAACACCGGGGAGCTGTTTTTT,CASSQGQANTGELFF
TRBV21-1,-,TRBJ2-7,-,TGTGCCAGCAGCAAAGCGACTTACTCCTACGAGCAGTACTTC,CASSKATYSYEQYF
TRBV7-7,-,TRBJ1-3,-,TGTGCCAGCAGCCCAGGGTGGGGCCCAGGGGGAAACACCATATATTTT,CASSPGWGPGGNTIYF
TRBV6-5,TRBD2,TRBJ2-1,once,TGTGCCAGCACTCCGCGACTAGCGGGGAGTGAGCAGTTCTTC,CASTPRLAGSEQFF
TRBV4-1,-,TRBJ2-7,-,TGCGCCAGCAGCCTTGGACCTGGGGAGGTCTACGAGCAGTACTTC,CASSLGPGEVYEQYF
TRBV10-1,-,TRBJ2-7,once,TGCGCCAGCAGTGAGTCCATGGGGGCCCTCTACGAGCAGTACTTC,CASSESMGALYEQYF
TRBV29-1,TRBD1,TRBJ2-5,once,TGCAGCGTTGAGTTCGGGACAGGGGGCAGGGAGACCCAGTACTTC,CSVEFGTGGRETQYF
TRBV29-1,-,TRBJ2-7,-,TGCAGCGTTGGGGAAACAGAGGGAGACTACGAGCAGTACTTC,CSVGETEGDYEQYF
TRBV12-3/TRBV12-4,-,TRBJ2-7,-,TGTGCCAGCAGTTTCGCGGGGTACGAGCAGTACTTC,CASSFAGYEQYF
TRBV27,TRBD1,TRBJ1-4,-,TGTGCCAGCAGGTTACAGGGGAGTAATGAAAAACTGTTTTTT,CASRLQGSNEKLFF
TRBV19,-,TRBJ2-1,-,TGTGCCAGTAGGGGCGAGTCCTACAATGAGCAGTTCTTC,CASRGESYNEQFF
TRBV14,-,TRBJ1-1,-,TGTGCCAGCGGGAGGCAGCAGAACACTGAAGCTTTCTTT,CASGRQQNTEAFF
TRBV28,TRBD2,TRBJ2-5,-,TGTGCCAGCAGGACTAGCGGGATGAGTCAGACCCAGTACTTC,CASRTSGMSQTQYF
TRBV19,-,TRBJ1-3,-,TGTGCCAGTAACGGGGAGCTCGGAGACACCATATATTTT,CASNGELGDTIYF
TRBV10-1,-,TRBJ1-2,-,TGCGCCAGCAGTGAGTTACAGGGTAACTATGGCTACACCTTC,CASSELQGNYGYTF
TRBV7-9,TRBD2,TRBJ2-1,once,TGTGCCAGCAGCCACCGGACTAGCGGGATTGGCTCCTACAATGAGCAGTTCTTC,CASSHRTSGIGSYNEQFF
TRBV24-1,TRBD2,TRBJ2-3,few,TGTGCCACCAGTGATCCAGTCCGGGGACTAGCCACAGATACGCAGTATTTT,CATSDPVRGLATDTQYF
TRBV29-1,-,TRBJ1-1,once,TGCAGCGTTGTGCGGACAGCGAACACTGAAGCTTTCTTT,CSVVRTANTEAFF
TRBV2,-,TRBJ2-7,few,TGTGCCAGCACCAGGACAGCTAGTGGCTACGAGCAGTACTTC,CASTRTASGYEQYF
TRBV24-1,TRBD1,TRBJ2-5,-,TGTGCCACCAGTGATGGGACAGGGGGCACAGAGACCCAGTACTTC,CATSDGTGGTETQYF
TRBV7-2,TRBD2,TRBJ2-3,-,TGTGCCAGCAGCTTAGAGCCACTAGCGGGAGGGCAGGTTGATACGCAGTATTTT,CASSLEPLAGGQVDTQYF
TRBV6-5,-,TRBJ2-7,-,TGTGCCAGCAGCATCCGATCCGGGGCCTACGAGCAGTACTTC,CASSIRSGAYEQYF
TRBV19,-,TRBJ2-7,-,TGTGCCAGTAGTTCACCCAGGGGAGGGGACTACGAGCAGTACTTC,CASSSPRGGDYEQYF
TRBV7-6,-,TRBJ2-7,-,TGTGCCAGCAGCTTATTAGCGGACTTTAATTACGAGCAGTACTTC,CASSLLADFNYEQYF
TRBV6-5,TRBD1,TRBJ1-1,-,TGTGCCAGCAGCAGAAGGGGACAGCAGAACACTGAAGCTTTCTTT,CASSRRGQQNTEAFF
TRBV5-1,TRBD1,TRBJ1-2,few,TGCGCCAGCAGCCTGGACAGGGTATATGGCTACACCTTC,CASSLDRVYGYTF
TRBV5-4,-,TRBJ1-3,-,TGTGCCAGCAGCAACGCCAGGGAGGGACGAAACACCATATATTTT,CASSNAREGRNTIYF
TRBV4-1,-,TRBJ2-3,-,TGCGCCAGCAGCAAGGAGCGTGGCACAGATACGCAGTATTTT,CASSKERGTDTQYF
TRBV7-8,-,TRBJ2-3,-,TGTGCCAGCAGCTTTAATGACTTCAACACAGATACGCAGTATTTT,CASSFNDFNTDTQYF
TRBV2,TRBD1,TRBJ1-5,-,TGTGCCAGCAGTGAAGACAGGGGCTATCAGCCCCAGCATTTT,CASSEDRGYQPQHF
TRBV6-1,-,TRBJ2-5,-,TGTGCCAGCAGTGAGGGCTGGGGGGTAGCGTGGGAGACCCAGTACTTC,CASSEGWGVAWETQYF
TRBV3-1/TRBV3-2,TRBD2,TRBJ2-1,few,TGTGCCAGCAGCCCTGGGGTCGGGAGGGGCTCCTACAATGAGCAGTTCTTC,CASSPGVGRGSYNEQFF
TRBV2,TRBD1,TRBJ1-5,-,TGTGCCAGCAGTGAAATGCAGGGGGAGTTAGGCGGTCCGGGTCAGCCCCAGCATTTT,CASSEMQGELGGPGQPQHF
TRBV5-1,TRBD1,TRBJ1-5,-,TGCGCCAGCAGCTTGAGGGAGGACCCGACAGGGGACTTGGATCAGCCCCAGCATTTT,CASSLREDPTGDLDQPQHF
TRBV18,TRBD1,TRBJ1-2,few,TGTGCCAGCTCACAAGGACAGGGGGGGGCTGGCTACACCTTC,CASSQGQGGAGYTF
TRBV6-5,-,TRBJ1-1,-,TGTGCCAGCAGTTACTCGCGGGGGGATACTGAAGCTTTCTTT,CASSYSRGDTEAFF